Presented here are 21 T cell receptor beta chains from one specimen sequenced in a study of CD8+CD57+ T cells in acquired aplastic anemia. Profiling that covered TCR beta VDJ and CDR3 relied on genomic DNA as its template. Using its own MiXCR run on the reads, TCRdb lists one record per CDR3 protein. This table has approximately 380,000 distinct CDR3 sequences, about 70% appearing once. The sample comprised sorted CD4+, CD8+, or CD8+CD57+ T cells (not recorded which) from PBMCs. All receptors come from a human donor in good health, serving as a control.

This clonotype was observed once. The genes are TRBV7-9 and TRBJ1-1, with D possibly matching TRBD1 (5 bases). The DNA end favors TRBJ1-2, so the J call may be wrong. Germline CDR1 is SEHNR and CDR2 is FQNEAQ (reference sequence). CDR3 length: 13 amino acids. The CDR3 nucleotides are TGTGCCAGCAGCCCTGCGAGGGGAGGGGGCTACACCTTC. As protein: CASSPARGGGYTF.

The table lists this clonotype with many counts. The V and J genes are TRBV6-4 and TRBJ2-1, with 8 bases aligning to TRBD2. Germline-derived CDR1 and CDR2 are MRHNA and SNTAGT. The CDR3 contains 14 residues. The V segment lost 6 bases and the J segment 3 bases; nucleotides outside the gene matches: 4. CDR3 bases: TGTGCCAGCAGAGCGGGGGCGAACTACAATGAGCAGTTCTTC. Amino acids: CASRAGANYNEQFF.

The rearrangement links TRBV7-2 to TRBJ1-2; TRBD1 aligns across 12 bases. This CDR3 has 17 amino acids. Trimming took 5 bases from V and 7 from J; bases not matched to a gene: 14. Germline V gene sequence: CDR1 SGHTA, CDR2 FQGNSA. The DNA of the CDR3 is TGTGCCAGCAGCCACAGGGACAGGGGGCAAGGTTCGGGTGGCTACACCTTC. Translated, it gives CASSHRDRGQGSGGYTF.

This clonotype was observed a single time. In DNA form, the CDR3 reads TGTGCCAGCAGCGTACGTCCGGGGGCCCACGCGCCGTCCCTCCACTTT. Its protein product is CASSVRPGAHAPSLHF. The chain is built from TRBV9 and TRBJ1-6; tentative D call: TRBD1 (6 bases). CDR1 SGDLS and CDR2 YYNGEE come from the germline V gene. The CDR3 consists of 16 residues. V lost 1 base to trimming and J lost 14 bases, with 22 bases between them.

This chain uses TRBV5-1 with TRBJ2-3; TRBD2 matches at 8 bases. This CDR3 is built from 17 residues. Germline V gene lookup returns CDR1 SGHRS and CDR2 YFSETQ. Trimming removed 3 bases from V and 2 bases from J; junction bases left unmatched: 11. CDR3: CASSSGPGLGVTDTQYF. The DNA for the CDR3 is TGCGCCAGCAGCTCTGGCCCGGGACTAGGCGTCACAGATACGCAGTATTTT.

There are many counts of this clonotype. The chain has TRBV7-9 and TRBJ1-2, with D possibly TRBD1 on 5 matching bases. The CDR3 runs to 14 residues. V gave up 5 bases and J gave up 4 bases, with 14 bases separating them. In germline, CDR1 is SEHNR, CDR2 FQNEAQ (reference sequence). The CDR3 loop reads CASSVGGVPYGYTF. In nucleotides, the CDR3 is TGTGCCAGCAGCGTAGGAGGGGTCCCCTATGGCTACACCTTC.

This clonotype was seen ten or more times. The chain links TRBV12-3 or TRBV12-4 to TRBJ2-5; D gene unclear. V dropped 2 bases and J dropped 2 bases, with 6 bases sitting between them. The CDR3 sequence is 13 residues long. The CDR3 DNA reads as TGTGCCAGCAGTTTAATAGGGCAAGAGACCCAGTACTTC. Its protein is CASSLIGQETQYF.

The rearrangement uses TRBV7-3 and TRBJ1-1; D remains unclear. Germline values: CDR1 SGHTA, CDR2 FQGTGA. The CDR3 has 13 residues. Trimming removed 5 bases from V and 3 bases from J, with 10 bases in between. In nucleotides, the CDR3 is TGTGCCAGCAGCCTCTATTGGGACACTGAAGCTTTCTTT. Amino acids: CASSLYWDTEAFF.

This clonotype was observed at least ten times. The rearrangement uses TRBV10-2 and TRBJ2-1; D is ambiguous. The CDR3 is 16 residues long. Trimming took off 0 bases at V and 5 bases at J, with 14 bases between the two ends. Per the germline V gene, CDR1 is WSHSY and CDR2 is SAAADI. The CDR3 DNA reads as TGCGCCAGCAGTGAGTCCAAGGATTACCGGGACAATGAGCAGTTCTTC. Its protein is CASSESKDYRDNEQFF.

This clonotype was seen once. Germline and junction disagree at one end, which may indicate a read error. CDR3 DNA sequence: TGTGCCAGTCTTGAAGGGACAGGCCTTCCATATGAGCAGTACTTT. It specifies CASLEGTGLPYEQYF. The chain links TRBV24-1 to TRBJ2-7; 8 nucleotides agree with TRBD1. Per the germline V gene, CDR1 is KGHDR and CDR2 is SFDVKD. This CDR3 has 15 residues.

This clonotype was observed many times. V gene TRBV20-1 combines with J gene TRBJ1-3; D call uncertain. The CDR3 is made up of 16 amino acids. The germline CDR1 and CDR2 sequences are DFQATT and SNEGSKA (reference sequence). The ends were cut back, 0 bases at V and 0 bases at J, with 12 bases in the middle. The CDR3 region is CSARDGRGFSGNTIYF. The CDR3 DNA follows: TGCAGTGCTAGAGACGGCCGTGGATTCTCTGGAAACACCATATATTTT.

The chain recombines TRBV20-1 with TRBJ2-7; D not resolved. Trimming took 2 bases from V and 5 from J, leaving 13 bases between them. The germline CDR1 and CDR2 sequences are DFQATT and SNEGSKA (reference sequence). There are 13 residues in the CDR3. For the CDR3, the DNA is TGCAGTGCTAGACTAGGGCAGGCCAACGAGCAGTACTTC. It yields the protein CSARLGQANEQYF.

Regarding this clonotype: The junction departs from germline at one end; a sequencing error may be responsible. This chain links TRBV7-2 with TRBJ2-7; the D gene is possibly TRBD2 (5 bases). The CDR3 loop spans 14 amino acids. Germline loops: CDR1 SGHTA, CDR2 FQGNSA. The CDR3 region is CASSLGVATYEQHF. The CDR3 region has the DNA TGTGCCAGCAGCTTAGGAGTAGCGACCTACGAGCAGCACTTC.

The rearrangement uses TRBV25-1 and TRBJ2-7, with 10 bases identical to TRBD1. There are 15 residues in the CDR3. V was pared by 4 bases and J by 3 bases, with 6 bases of the junction left unmatched. Germline V gene data show CDR1 as MGHDK and CDR2 as SYGVNS. CDR3: CASSGGQGKGYEQYF. The CDR3, as DNA: TGTGCCAGCAGTGGGGGACAGGGGAAAGGCTACGAGCAGTACTTC.

The chain joins TRBV24-1 to TRBJ2-5; D might be TRBD1 or TRBD2, each matching 5 bases. Germline V gene data show CDR1 as KGHDR and CDR2 as SFDVKD. Trimming stripped 4 bases from V and 4 bases from J, with 15 bases between. The CDR3 sequence is 15 residues long. The CDR3 sequence is CATSEQRYGGETQYF. The CDR3 coding sequence is TGTGCCACCAGTGAGCAGAGGTATGGGGGAGAGACCCAGTACTTC.

CDR3 residues: CSARDPGNGPYGYTF. CDR3 sequence (DNA): TGCAGTGCTAGAGACCCGGGGAATGGGCCCTATGGCTACACCTTC. The chain is built from TRBV20-1 and TRBJ1-2; no reliable D call. V lost 0 bases, J lost 4 bases, and 15 bases lay in between. The CDR3 loop spans 15 amino acids. Germline V CDR1 and CDR2: DFQATT, SNEGSKA (reference sequence).

This clonotype was counted many times. This rearrangement joins TRBV10-3 to TRBJ2-7; possibly TRBD1 for D (6 bases). Germline V gene sequence: CDR1 ENHRY, CDR2 SYGVKD. The CDR3 is 14 residues long. Trimming left V 7 bases short and J 0 bases short, with 13 bases between. In DNA, the CDR3 is TGTGCCATCAAAGGGACAAGGGACTCCTACGAGCAGTACTTC. Translating gives CAIKGTRDSYEQYF.

V gene TRBV7-9 combines with J gene TRBJ1-1; D call uncertain. Germline loops: CDR1 SEHNR, CDR2 FQNEAQ (reference sequence). The CDR3 spans 12 residues. The V and J ends lost 3 bases and 10 bases respectively, with 12 bases between them. The CDR3 here is CASSFCGGAAFF. In nucleotides, the CDR3 is TGTGCCAGCAGCTTCTGTGGCGGTGCAGCTTTCTTT.

The gene calls are TRBV7-9 and TRBJ1-5; TRBD1 aligns across 8 bases. The CDR3 is 13 amino acids. From germline, CDR1 is SEHNR and CDR2 FQNEAQ (reference sequence). The V segment lost 4 bases and the J segment 14 bases; nucleotides outside the gene matches: 10. The CDR3 nucleotides are TGTGCCAGCAGCTCCACAGGGGGACAGCCTAAGCATTTT. It codes for CASSSTGGQPKHF.

V and J are TRBV5-1 and TRBJ1-1; D is uncertain. There are 14 residues in the CDR3. The germline gives CDR1 SGHRS, CDR2 YFSETQ. V was trimmed by 7 bases and J by 5 bases, leaving 18 bases between them. The CDR3 here is CASCDWSGKTEAFF. For the CDR3, the DNA is TGCGCCAGCTGCGATTGGTCAGGCAAGACTGAAGCTTTCTTT.

The table lists this clonotype with many counts. The V and J genes are TRBV10-3 and TRBJ2-3, with TRBD2 matching over 7 bases. Germline assignment: CDR1 ENHRY and CDR2 SYGVKD. J was trimmed by 5 bases and V by 3 bases; bases with no gene match: 8. This CDR3 has 15 amino acids. The CDR3 DNA sequence: TGTGCCATCAGTGAAGCCGGGGGGAAGATAGATACGCAGTATTTT. The encoded protein is CAISEAGGKIDTQYF.